The 16 T cell receptor beta chains listed next were all sequenced from one sample in a study of pediatric ulcerative colitis. Produced via immunoSEQ multiplex PCR; TCRdb's table is partial and in-frame only. The sample includes 57,000 or so clones, about 90% of them seen just once. Source material: blood. All receptors come from a boy between 5 and 17 years old who was a control in a study of pediatric ulcerative colitis.

The chain has TRBV19 and TRBJ1-1; D gene uncertain. The CDR3 runs 13 residues. Trimming left V 6 bases short and J 5 bases short, with 13 bases between. CDR1 and CDR2 from the germline V gene are LNHDA and SQIVND (reference sequence). Here the CDR3 DNA reads TGTGCCAGTAGGGTCCGGGTAGGGACTGAAGCTTTCTTT. Translating it yields CASRVRVGTEAFF.

Only one count was recorded for this clone. V usage is TRBV5-1 and J usage is TRBJ2-3; 7 nucleotides match TRBD1. Germline CDR1 SGHRS, CDR2 YFSETQ. This CDR3 has 15 amino acids. V gave up 4 bases and J gave up 0 bases; unmatched junction bases: 5. The CDR3 coding sequence is TGCGCCAGCAGCAAAGACAGGGTTAGCACAGATACGCAGTATTTT. It specifies CASSKDRVSTDTQYF. Variable domain in full (rest from reference TRBV5-1 and TRBJ2-3): KAGVTQTPRYLIKTRGQQVTLSCSPISGHRSVSWYQQTPGQGLQFLFEYFSETQRNKGNFPGRFSGRQFSNSRSEMNVSTLELGDSALYLCASSKDRVSTDTQYFGPGTRLTVL.

The chain combines TRBV9 with TRBJ2-2; tentative D call: TRBD1 (5 bases). This CDR3 comprises 15 residues. V lost 4 bases and J lost 7, with 17 bases in between. Germline V gene data show CDR1 as SGDLS and CDR2 as YYNGEE. The CDR3 is CASSLTDSSIGELFF. CDR3 coding DNA: TGTGCCAGCAGCCTAACAGACAGTTCAATCGGGGAGCTGTTTTTT. Supplemented by reference TRBV9 and TRBJ2-2, the full variable domain reads DSGVTQTPKHLITATGQRVTLRCSPRSGDLSVYWYQQSLDQGLQFLIQYYNGEERAKGNILERFSAQQFPDLHSELNLSSLELGDSALYFCASSLTDSSIGELFFGEGSRLTVL.

The chain has TRBV6-1 and TRBJ2-2; D unclear. The V gene's germline CDR1 is MNHNS and CDR2 SASEGT. The CDR3 totals 13 residues. Trimming removed 5 bases from V and 7 bases from J, with 11 bases in between. CDR3 DNA sequence: TGTGCCAGCAGTTATTCCCGGAGCGGGGAGCTGTTTTTT. Amino acid sequence: CASSYSRSGELFF.

CDR3 residues: CSVATEIDNQPQHF. The DNA for the CDR3 is TGCAGCGTTGCAACAGAGATAGACAATCAGCCCCAGCATTTT. The rearrangement links TRBV29-1 to TRBJ1-5; no clear D. Trimming took 4 bases from V and 3 from J, leaving 13 bases between them. Germline values: CDR1 SQVTM, CDR2 ANQGSEA. The CDR3 runs to 14 residues.

V gene TRBV6-5 combines with J gene TRBJ2-5, with a possible D match to TRBD1 (6 bases). CDR3 length: 15 amino acids. V was trimmed by 0 bases and J by 1 base, leaving 9 bases between them. Per germline, CDR1 MNHEY and CDR2 SVGAGI. CDR3 protein: CASSYSQGSQETQYF. The CDR3, as DNA: TGTGCCAGCAGTTACTCACAGGGTAGCCAAGAGACCCAGTACTTC.

This sequence joins TRBV4-1 and TRBJ1-1, with D hard to call. V lost 2 bases to trimming and J lost 1 base, with 8 bases between them. CDR1 MGHRA and CDR2 YSYEKL come from the germline V gene. The CDR3 runs 14 residues. Here the CDR3 reads CASSQPGTNTEAFF. CDR3 nucleotide sequence: TGCGCCAGCAGCCAACCGGGAACGAACACTGAAGCTTTCTTT.

CDR3 nucleotides: TGTGCCAGCAGCGTAGTGGCTAGCGGAGGGGATGGGACCCAGTACTTC. It codes for CASSVVASGGDGTQYF. The chain carries TRBV9 and TRBJ2-5, with 7 bases fitting TRBD2. V trimming: 0 bases; J trimming: 7 bases; junction bases outside the gene matches: 12. There are 16 residues in the CDR3. Germline V gene data show CDR1 as SGDLS and CDR2 as YYNGEE.

The J gene is TRBJ2-3, the V gene TRBV2; D not resolved. Trimming cost V 8 bases and J 1 base, with 13 bases left between them. Germline V CDR1 and CDR2: SNHLY, FYNNEI. The CDR3 consists of 14 residues. The DNA of the CDR3 is TGTGCCAGCCTCTACCCCACAGGCACAGATACGCAGTATTTT. This codes for CASLYPTGTDTQYF.

This chain connects TRBV2 to TRBJ1-3; 7 bases are a match to TRBD1. The germline gives CDR1 SNHLY, CDR2 FYNNEI. The CDR3 is 15 residues long. Germline trimming cut 11 bases from V and 4 bases from J; bases unmatched to any gene: 14. CDR3 amino acids: CAAGKGATAGNTIYF. The CDR3 DNA follows: TGTGCCGCCGGGAAGGGGGCAACGGCGGGAAACACCATATATTTT.

The rearrangement links TRBV6-6 to TRBJ2-3, with D maybe TRBD1 (6 bases). The CDR3 covers 14 residues. V was shortened by 6 bases and J by 2 bases, with 12 bases between the two germline ends. Germline V lookup: CDR1 MNHNY, CDR2 SVGAGI (reference sequence). CDR3 amino acids: CASRGADNTDTQYF. The CDR3 DNA reads TGTGCCAGCAGGGGGGCAGACAACACAGATACGCAGTATTTT.

The CDR3 region is CASSQKQGANGYTF. CDR3 sequence (DNA): TGCGCCAGCAGCCAAAAACAGGGGGCGAATGGCTACACCTTC. The chain has TRBV5-1 and TRBJ1-2, with 9 bases fitting TRBD1. The CDR3 sequence is 14 residues long. V lost 4 bases, J lost 6 bases, and 7 bases stayed unmatched. Germline V gene lookup returns CDR1 SGHRS and CDR2 YFSETQ.

J is TRBJ1-4 and V is TRBV11-2, with unresolved D. The germline gives CDR1 SGHAT, CDR2 FQNNGV. The CDR3 extends over 12 amino acids. V lost 5 bases and J lost 6, with 7 bases in between. CDR3 protein: CASSPLDEKLFF. For the CDR3, the DNA is TGTGCCAGCAGCCCATTAGATGAAAAACTGTTTTTT.

V usage is TRBV4-2 and J usage is TRBJ2-7, with 8 bases fitting TRBD1. CDR3 length: 15 residues. The V and J ends lost 6 bases and 7 bases, in that order; junction bases with no gene match: 14. Per germline, CDR1 LGHNA and CDR2 YNFKEQ. Written as DNA, the CDR3 is TGTGCCAGCAGTTTCGGACAGGGTAGTCCTAATGAGCAGTACTTC. Translated, it gives CASSFGQGSPNEQYF.

This sequence joins TRBV5-4 and TRBJ1-1, with TRBD1 identical over 7 bases. There are 19 residues in the CDR3. Germline V gene sequence: CDR1 SGHNT, CDR2 YYREEE (reference sequence). J was trimmed by 6 bases and V by 2 bases; bases with no gene match: 22. The CDR3 DNA reads TGTGCCAGCAGCTTAAAAAGGCTCCGGGGCCCGACTAGGGGGCCTGAAGCTTTCTTT. It yields the protein CASSLKRLRGPTRGPEAFF.

The chain links TRBV7-2 to TRBJ2-3; possible D gene TRBD2, 6 bases. The germline gives CDR1 SGHTA, CDR2 FQGNSA. With 5 bases removed from V and 9 bases from J, the gap between germline ends came to 18 bases. The CDR3 length is 14 residues. Here the CDR3 reads CASSRETSLGTQYF. The CDR3 DNA follows: TGTGCCAGCAGCCGCGAAACTAGCTTAGGGACGCAGTATTTT.